This T cell receptor beta chain originates from a study of CD8 T cells in ankylosing spondylitis. Study outcomes and limitations: Certain motif variants had earlier been reported in reactive arthritis synovial fluid and blood. Ankylosing spondylitis blood appeared to be characterized by a TCR beta motif of several highly homologous variants.

The CDR3 has 15 amino acids. Germline V gene lookup returns CDR1 SGHRS and CDR2 YFSETQ. V dropped 4 bases and J dropped 8 bases, with 16 bases sitting between them. As the method for making TCR beta libraries, quantitative 5'-RACE with molecular barcodes was used. TCRdb reanalysed the 5' RACE reads using MiXCR and keeps one entry per CDR3 protein. The sample records about 750,000 distinct CDR3 sequences, roughly 20% being singletons. This clonotype was counted a few times. Its antigen is as yet unknown. The sequence derives from a male donor with ankylosing spondylitis. V is TRBV5-1 and J is TRBJ1-6; possible D gene TRBD1, 5 bases. Sequencing was performed on blood, either unsorted or a sorted T cell fraction (not recorded which). The CDR3 DNA reads TGCGCCAGCAGCCAGCAACAGGCGTCGGATTCACCCCTCCACTTT. It codes for CASSQQQASDSPLHF.